This T cell receptor (beta chain) was observed in a study of vaccination and CD4 T cells after COVID-19. Comment on this clonotype: Its cognate antigen is unknown.

The treatment denotes: roughly 11-day PBMC culture with coronavirus spike peptide pools or control peptides (ViraFEST assay). V was shortened by 1 base and J by 6 bases, with 4 bases between the two germline ends. This CDR3 has 12 residues. Per germline, CDR1 SGHVS and CDR2 FQNEAQ. At the Johns Hopkins FTIC core, DNA taken from cultured CD4+ T cells was sequenced by way of the Oncomine TCR Beta short-read assay. Each CDR3 protein is one row after TCRdb ran MiXCR on the PCR reads. There are several thousand distinct CDR3 sequences in the sample; 55% to 65% occur only once, and 7.3% lies in the top ten.

J is TRBJ1-5 and V is TRBV7-8; no clear D. The clonotype originates from a human donor who had recovered from COVID-19. Sequenced material: CD4+ T cells from blood, cultured in vitro. As DNA, the CDR3 is TGTGCCAGCAGCTTAGGAGTTCAGCCCCAGCATTTT. Residues: CASSLGVQPQHF.